The 8 T cell receptor beta chains given below trace back to one sample, sequenced in a study of CD8+ T cells in alopecia areata. Treatment in this sample: oral pan-JAK inhibitor, 5-10 mg twice daily. Alopecia areata patients had lesional scalp punch biopsies and peripheral blood taken from them. Extraction of RNA preceded its reverse transcription into cDNA, which served as the sequencing template. Clones were read by immunoSEQ multiplex PCR, and TCRdb kept only the in-frame ones, dropping some. In the table there are roughly 7,200 clones, roughly 70% of which are singletons. The sample was skin, taken at week 4, from a patient treated with tofacitinib. The receptor source for this set is a human donor with alopecia areata.

CDR3 sequence: CASSLGSEGSYEQYF. CDR3 nucleotide sequence: TGTGCCAGCAGCTTAGGGTCAGAGGGTTCCTACGAGCAGTACTTC. This chain links TRBV11-2 with TRBJ2-7, with D perhaps matching TRBD2 (5 bases). Per the germline V gene, CDR1 is SGHAT and CDR2 is FQNNGV. The CDR3 totals 15 residues. V was shortened by 1 base and J by 1 base, with 11 bases between the two germline ends.

This clone has just a few counts. The rearrangement joins TRBV5-1 to TRBJ1-2, with a weak D call TRBD1 (6 bases). The CDR3 is 14 amino acids. The V end lost 0 bases, the J end lost 8 bases, and 14 bases lay between the germline ends. Germline V gives CDR1 SGHRS, CDR2 YFSETQ. CDR3 bases: TGCGCCAGCAGCTTGGAACGGGGGGCGCACGGCTACACCTTC. This translates into CASSLERGAHGYTF.

The chain links TRBV27 to TRBJ1-5; 9 positions agree with TRBD1. The germline V gene encodes CDR1 MNHEY and CDR2 SMNVEV (reference sequence). J lost 0 bases, V lost 7 bases, and 10 bases had no gene match. The CDR3 is made up of 17 amino acids. The chain's CDR3 is CASTSPTGGDSNQPQHF. The CDR3 DNA sequence: TGTGCCAGCACCTCTCCAACAGGGGGCGATAGCAATCAGCCCCAGCATTTT.

This chain uses TRBV13 with TRBJ1-1, with 7 bases matching TRBD1. The CDR3 is made up of 16 amino acids. Germline-derived CDR1 and CDR2 are PRHDT and FYEKMQ (reference sequence). J was trimmed by 0 bases and V by 5 bases; bases with no gene match: 9. This chain's CDR3 is CASSQTSGTVNTEAFF. The CDR3 DNA sequence: TGTGCCAGCAGCCAAACCTCCGGGACAGTGAACACTGAAGCTTTCTTT.

The count of this clone is one. This chain uses TRBV4-1 with TRBJ2-5; 14 positions agree with TRBD2. With V trimmed by 1 base and J by 3 bases, 7 bases remained unmatched. The CDR3 has 18 amino acids. Looked up from germline, CDR1 is MGHRA and CDR2 is YSYEKL. The CDR3 DNA is TGCGCCAGCAGCCAAGGGACTAGCGGGAGGTCGTGGGAAGAGACCCAGTACTTC. It specifies CASSQGTSGRSWEETQYF.

The chain carries TRBV7-9 and TRBJ1-2; D is uncertain. V was cut by 5 bases and J by 4 bases, with 14 bases left in between. The CDR3 is made up of 14 amino acids. Germline V gene lookup returns CDR1 SEHNR and CDR2 FQNEAQ (reference sequence). The CDR3 protein is CASSPTRWGYGYTF. CDR3 nucleotide sequence: TGTGCCAGCAGCCCCACCAGGTGGGGCTATGGCTACACCTTC.

This rearrangement joins TRBV6-5 to TRBJ2-2, with a weak D call TRBD2 (6 bases). This CDR3 region has 16 residues. Germline loops: CDR1 MNHEY, CDR2 SVGAGI. The V and J ends lost 2 bases and 6 bases respectively, with 16 bases between them. The CDR3 coding sequence is TGTGCCAGCAGTTACGACGGCGGGGCCTTTGCCGGGGAGCTGTTTTTT. Encoded protein: CASSYDGGAFAGELFF.

This chain uses TRBV29-1 with TRBJ2-7; TRBD1 matches at 7 bases. Trimming took 5 bases from V and 7 from J; bases not matched to a gene: 20. Germline V CDR1 and CDR2: SQVTM, ANQGSEA. There are 16 residues in the CDR3. DNA for the CDR3: TGCAGCGTTCACTTAATGGGACAGACCTCTAACCGAGAGCAGTACTTC. It codes for CSVHLMGQTSNREQYF.